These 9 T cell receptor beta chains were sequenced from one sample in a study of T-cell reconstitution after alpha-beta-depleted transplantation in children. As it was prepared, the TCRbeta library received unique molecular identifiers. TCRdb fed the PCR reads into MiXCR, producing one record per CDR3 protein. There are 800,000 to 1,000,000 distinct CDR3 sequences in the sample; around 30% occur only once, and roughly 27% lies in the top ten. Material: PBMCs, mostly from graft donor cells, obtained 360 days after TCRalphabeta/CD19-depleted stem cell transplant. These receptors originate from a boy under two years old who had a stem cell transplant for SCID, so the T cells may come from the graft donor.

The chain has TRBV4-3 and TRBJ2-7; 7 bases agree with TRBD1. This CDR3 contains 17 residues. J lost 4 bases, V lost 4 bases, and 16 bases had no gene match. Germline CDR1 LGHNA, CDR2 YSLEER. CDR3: CASSPSRGQADLYEQYF. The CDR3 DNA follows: TGCGCCAGCAGCCCGTCAAGGGGGCAGGCGGACTTGTACGAGCAGTACTTC.

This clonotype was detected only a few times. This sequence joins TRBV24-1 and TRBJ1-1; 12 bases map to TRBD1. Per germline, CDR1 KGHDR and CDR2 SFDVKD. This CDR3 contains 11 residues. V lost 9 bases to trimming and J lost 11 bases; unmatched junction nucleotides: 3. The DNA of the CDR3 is TGTGCCACCGGGACAGGGGGCAGGGCTTTCTTT. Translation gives CATGTGGRAFF.

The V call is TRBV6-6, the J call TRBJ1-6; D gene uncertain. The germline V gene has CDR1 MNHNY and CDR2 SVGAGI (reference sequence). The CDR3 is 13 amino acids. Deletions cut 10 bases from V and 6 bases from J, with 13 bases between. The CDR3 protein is CATNRGGNSPLHF. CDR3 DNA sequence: TGTGCCACCAACCGGGGAGGTAATTCACCCCTCCACTTT.

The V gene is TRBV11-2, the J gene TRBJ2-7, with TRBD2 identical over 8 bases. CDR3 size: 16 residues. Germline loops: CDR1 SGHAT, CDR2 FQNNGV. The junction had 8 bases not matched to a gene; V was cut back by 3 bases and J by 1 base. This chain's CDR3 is CASSFGGALVSYEQYF. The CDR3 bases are TGTGCCAGCAGCTTCGGGGGGGCCCTGGTTTCCTACGAGCAGTACTTC.

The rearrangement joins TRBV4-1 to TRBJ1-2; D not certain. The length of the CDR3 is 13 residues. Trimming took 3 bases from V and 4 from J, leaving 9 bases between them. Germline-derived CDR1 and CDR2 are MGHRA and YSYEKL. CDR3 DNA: TGCGCCAGCAGCCATGGTCCGTCCTATGGCTACACCTTC. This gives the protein CASSHGPSYGYTF.

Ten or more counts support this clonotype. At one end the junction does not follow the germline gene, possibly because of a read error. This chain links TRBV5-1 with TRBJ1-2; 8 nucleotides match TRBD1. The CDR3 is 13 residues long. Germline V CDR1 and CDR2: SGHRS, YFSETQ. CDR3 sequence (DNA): TGTGCCAGCAGCTTAGGGACAGGCTATGGCTACACCTTC. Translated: CASSLGTGYGYTF.

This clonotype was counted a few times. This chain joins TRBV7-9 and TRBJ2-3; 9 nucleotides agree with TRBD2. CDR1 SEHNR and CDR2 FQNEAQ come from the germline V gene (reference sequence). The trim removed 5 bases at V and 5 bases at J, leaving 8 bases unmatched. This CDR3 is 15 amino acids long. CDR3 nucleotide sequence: TGTGCCAGCAGCCGAGCGGGGGGCATGGGAGATACGCAGTATTTT. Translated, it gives CASSRAGGMGDTQYF.

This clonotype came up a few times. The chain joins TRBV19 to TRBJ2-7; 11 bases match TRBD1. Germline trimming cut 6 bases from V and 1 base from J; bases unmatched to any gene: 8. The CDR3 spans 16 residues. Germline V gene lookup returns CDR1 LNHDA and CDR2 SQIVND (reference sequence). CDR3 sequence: CASRGFGTGGSYEQYF. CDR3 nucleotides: TGTGCCAGTAGAGGATTCGGGACAGGGGGATCCTACGAGCAGTACTTC.

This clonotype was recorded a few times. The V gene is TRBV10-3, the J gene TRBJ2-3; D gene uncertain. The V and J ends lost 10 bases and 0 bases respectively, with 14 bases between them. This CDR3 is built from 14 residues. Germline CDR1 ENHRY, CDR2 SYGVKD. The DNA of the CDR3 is TGTGCCACCGGGCACACTCCTAGCACAGATACGCAGTATTTT. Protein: CATGHTPSTDTQYF.